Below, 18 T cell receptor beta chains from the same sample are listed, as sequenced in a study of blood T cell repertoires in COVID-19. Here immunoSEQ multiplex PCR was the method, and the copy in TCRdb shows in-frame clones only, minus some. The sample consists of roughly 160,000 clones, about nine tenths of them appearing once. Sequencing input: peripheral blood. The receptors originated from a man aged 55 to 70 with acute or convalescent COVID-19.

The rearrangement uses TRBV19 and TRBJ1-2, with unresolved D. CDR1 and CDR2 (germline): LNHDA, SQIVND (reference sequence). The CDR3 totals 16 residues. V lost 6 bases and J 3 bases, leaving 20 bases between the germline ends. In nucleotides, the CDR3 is TGTGCCAGTAGAACAGCCTATAACATCTTGGACTATGGCTACACCTTC. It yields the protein CASRTAYNILDYGYTF.

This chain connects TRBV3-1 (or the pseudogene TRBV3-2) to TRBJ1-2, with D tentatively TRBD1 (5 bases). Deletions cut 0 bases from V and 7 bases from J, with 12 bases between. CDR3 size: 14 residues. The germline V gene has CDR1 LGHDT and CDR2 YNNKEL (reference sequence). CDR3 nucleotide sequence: TGTGCCAGCAGCCAAGATTGGCAGGGAAGTGGCTACACCTTC. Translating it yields CASSQDWQGSGYTF.

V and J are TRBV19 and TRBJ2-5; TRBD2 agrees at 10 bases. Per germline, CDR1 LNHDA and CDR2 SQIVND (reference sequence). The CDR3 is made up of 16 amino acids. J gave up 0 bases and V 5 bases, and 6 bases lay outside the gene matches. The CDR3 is CASSSSTSGDQETQYF. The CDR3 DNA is TGTGCCAGTAGTTCTAGCACTAGCGGGGACCAAGAGACCCAGTACTTC.

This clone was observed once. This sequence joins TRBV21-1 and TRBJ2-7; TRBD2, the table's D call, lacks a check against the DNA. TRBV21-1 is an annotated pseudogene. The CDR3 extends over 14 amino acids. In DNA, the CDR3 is TGTGCCAGCAGCAGCCATAGCCCATGTTACGAGCAGTACGTC. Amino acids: CASSSHSPCYEQYV.

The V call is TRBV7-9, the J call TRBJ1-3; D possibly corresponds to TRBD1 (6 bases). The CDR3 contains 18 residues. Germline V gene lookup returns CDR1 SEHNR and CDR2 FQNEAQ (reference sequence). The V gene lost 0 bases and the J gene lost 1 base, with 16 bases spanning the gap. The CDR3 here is CASSLALQGLNSGNTIYF. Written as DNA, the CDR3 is TGTGCCAGCAGCTTAGCGCTACAGGGCCTAAATTCTGGAAACACCATATATTTT.

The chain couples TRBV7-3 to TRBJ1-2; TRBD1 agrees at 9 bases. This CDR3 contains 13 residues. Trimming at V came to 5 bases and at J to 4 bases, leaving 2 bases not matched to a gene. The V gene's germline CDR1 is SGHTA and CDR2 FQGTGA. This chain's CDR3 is CASSPGQGYGYTF. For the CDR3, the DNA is TGTGCCAGCAGCCCGGGACAGGGCTATGGCTACACCTTC.

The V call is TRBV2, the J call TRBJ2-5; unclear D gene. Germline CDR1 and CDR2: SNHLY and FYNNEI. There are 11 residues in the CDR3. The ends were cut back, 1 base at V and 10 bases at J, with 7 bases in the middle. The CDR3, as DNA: TGTGCCAGCAGTGAAGGTCCAGGCCAGTACTTC. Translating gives CASSEGPGQYF.

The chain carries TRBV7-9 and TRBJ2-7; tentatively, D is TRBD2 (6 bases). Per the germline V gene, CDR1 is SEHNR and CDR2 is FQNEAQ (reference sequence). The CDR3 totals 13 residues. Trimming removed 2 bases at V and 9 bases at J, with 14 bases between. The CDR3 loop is CASSLQSGGVQYF. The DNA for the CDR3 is TGTGCCAGCAGCTTACAATCCGGCGGGGTGCAGTACTTC.

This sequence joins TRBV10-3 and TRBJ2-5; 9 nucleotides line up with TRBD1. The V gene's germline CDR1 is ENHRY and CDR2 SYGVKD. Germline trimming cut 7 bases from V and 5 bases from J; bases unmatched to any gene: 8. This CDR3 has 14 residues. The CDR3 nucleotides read TGTGCCATCACCAGGGACAGGGTTGGGGAGACCCAGTACTTC. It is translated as CAITRDRVGETQYF.

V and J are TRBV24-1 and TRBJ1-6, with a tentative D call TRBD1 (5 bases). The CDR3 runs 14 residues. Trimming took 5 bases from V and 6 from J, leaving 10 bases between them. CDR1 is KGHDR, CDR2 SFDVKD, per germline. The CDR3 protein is CATSASRANSPLHF. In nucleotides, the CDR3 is TGTGCCACCAGTGCGTCCAGGGCTAATTCACCCCTCCACTTT.

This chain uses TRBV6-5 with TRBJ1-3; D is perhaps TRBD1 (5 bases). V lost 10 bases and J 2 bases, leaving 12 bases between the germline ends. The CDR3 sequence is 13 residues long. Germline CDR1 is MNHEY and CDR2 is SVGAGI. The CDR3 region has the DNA TGTGCCACCGGTGGGGCCCCTGGAAACACCATATATTTT. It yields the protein CATGGAPGNTIYF.

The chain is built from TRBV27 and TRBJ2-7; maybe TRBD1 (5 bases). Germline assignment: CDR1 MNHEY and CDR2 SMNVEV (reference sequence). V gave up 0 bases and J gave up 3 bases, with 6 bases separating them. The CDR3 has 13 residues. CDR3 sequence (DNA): TGTGCCAGCAGTTTATCCCAGGGCTACGAGCAGTACTTC. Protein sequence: CASSLSQGYEQYF.

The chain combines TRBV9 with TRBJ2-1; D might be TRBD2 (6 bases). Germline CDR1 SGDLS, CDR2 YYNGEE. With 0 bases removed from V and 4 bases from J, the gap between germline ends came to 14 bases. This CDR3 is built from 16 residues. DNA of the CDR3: TGTGCCAGCAGCGTAGCCCCGGGAGTCGGGTACAATGAGCAGTTCTTC. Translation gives CASSVAPGVGYNEQFF.

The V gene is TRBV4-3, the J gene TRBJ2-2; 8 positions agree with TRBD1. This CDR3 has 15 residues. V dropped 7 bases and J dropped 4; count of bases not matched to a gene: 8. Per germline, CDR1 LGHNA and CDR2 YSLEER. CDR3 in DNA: TGCGCCAGCACCAAGGACAGGGTCATCACCGGGGAGCTGTTTTTT. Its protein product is CASTKDRVITGELFF.

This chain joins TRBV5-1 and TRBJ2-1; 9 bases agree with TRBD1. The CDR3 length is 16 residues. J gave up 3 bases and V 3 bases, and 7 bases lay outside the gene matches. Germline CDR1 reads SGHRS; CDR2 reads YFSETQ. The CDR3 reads CASSSQPGQGYNEQFF. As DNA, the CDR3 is TGCGCCAGCAGCTCCCAACCGGGACAGGGCTACAATGAGCAGTTCTTC.

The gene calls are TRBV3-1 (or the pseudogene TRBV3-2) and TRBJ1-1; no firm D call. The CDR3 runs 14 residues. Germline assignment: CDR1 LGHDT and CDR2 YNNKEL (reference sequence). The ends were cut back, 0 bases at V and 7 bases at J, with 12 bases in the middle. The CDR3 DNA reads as TGTGCCAGCAGCCAAGAGGTCAGGACTGATGAAGCTTTCTTT. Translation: CASSQEVRTDEAFF.

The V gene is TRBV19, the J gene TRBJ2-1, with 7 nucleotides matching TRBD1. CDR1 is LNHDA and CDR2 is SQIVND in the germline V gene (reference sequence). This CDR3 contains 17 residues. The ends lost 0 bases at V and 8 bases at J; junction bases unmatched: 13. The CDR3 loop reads CASSIDLSGKGGHEQFF. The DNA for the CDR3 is TGTGCCAGTAGTATAGATCTGTCAGGGAAAGGGGGCCATGAGCAGTTCTTC.

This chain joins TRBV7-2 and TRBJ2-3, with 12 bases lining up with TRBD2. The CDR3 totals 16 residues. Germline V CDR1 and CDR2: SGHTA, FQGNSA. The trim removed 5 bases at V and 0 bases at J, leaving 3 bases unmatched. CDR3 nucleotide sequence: TGTGCCAGCAGCCTTGGACTAGCGGGGAGCACAGATACGCAGTATTTT. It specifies CASSLGLAGSTDTQYF.